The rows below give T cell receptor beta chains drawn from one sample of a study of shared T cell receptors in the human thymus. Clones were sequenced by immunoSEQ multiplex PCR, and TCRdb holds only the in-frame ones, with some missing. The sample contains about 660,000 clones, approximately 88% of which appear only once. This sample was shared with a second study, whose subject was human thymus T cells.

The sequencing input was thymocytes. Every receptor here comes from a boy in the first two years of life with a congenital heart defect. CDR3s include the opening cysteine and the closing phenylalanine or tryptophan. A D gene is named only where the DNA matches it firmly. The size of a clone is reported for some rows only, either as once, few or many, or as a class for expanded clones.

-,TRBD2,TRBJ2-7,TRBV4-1,TGCGCCAGCAGCCAAAAACGGACTAGCGGGACCCAATACGAGCAGTACTTC,CASSQKRTSGTQYEQYF
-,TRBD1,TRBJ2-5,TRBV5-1,TGCGCCAGCAGCTTCTCTTACAGGGGGATCTGGGAGACCCAGTACTTC,CASSFSYRGIWETQYF
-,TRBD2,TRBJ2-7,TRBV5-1,TGCGCCAGCAGCTCGCGGGAGCCCGACTACGAGCAGTACTTC,CASSSREPDYEQYF
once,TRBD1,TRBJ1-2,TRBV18,TGTGCCAGCTCACCACTGGACAGGGAAGCTAACTATGGCTACACCTTC,CASSPLDREANYGYTF
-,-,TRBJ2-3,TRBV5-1,TGCGCCAGCAGCTTGTCGGGTACGCAGTATTTT,CASSLSGTQYF
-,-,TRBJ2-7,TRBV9,TGTGCCAGCAGCCTCTTGCCTGGGGCAGCCTACGAGCAGTACTTC,CASSLLPGAAYEQYF
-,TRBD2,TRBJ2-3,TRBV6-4,TGTGCCAGCAGTGACTCGATTGCGGGAGTCGGGACAGATACGCAGTATTTT,CASSDSIAGVGTDTQYF
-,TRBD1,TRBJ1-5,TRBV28,TGTGCCAGCAGTGTGCCCGACAGGGTATATCAGCCCCAGCATTTT,CASSVPDRVYQPQHF
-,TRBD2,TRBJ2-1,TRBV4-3,TGCGCCAGCAGCTCCTCGGGGGGCTCCTACAATGAGCAGTTCTTC,CASSSSGGSYNEQFF
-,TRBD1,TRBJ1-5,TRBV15,TGTGCCACCAGCAGCCCTCCGGGGACAGGGGAGGTCGGCAATCAGCCCCAGCATTTT,CATSSPPGTGEVGNQPQHF
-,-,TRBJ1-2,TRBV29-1,TGCAGCGTTGAAGATGCGTGGGGCGGCGGCTACACCTTC,CSVEDAWGGGYTF
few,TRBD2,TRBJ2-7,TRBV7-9,TGTGCCAGTTCCGGGACTAGAAGGAGCGAGCAGTACTTC,CASSGTRRSEQYF
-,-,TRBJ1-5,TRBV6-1,TGTGCCAGCAGTGAGTGTGCAGGGGATATAGGGCAGCCCCAGCATTTT,CASSECAGDIGQPQHF
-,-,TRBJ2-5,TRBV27,TGTGCCAGCAGTTCTAGATTTCAAGAGACCCAGTACTTC,CASSSRFQETQYF
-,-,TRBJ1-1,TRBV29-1,TGCAGCGTTGAACAGGTACAGGATACGAACACTGAAGCTTTCTTT,CSVEQVQDTNTEAFF
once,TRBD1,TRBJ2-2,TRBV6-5,TGTGCCAGCAGTTTATTACAGGGGGCGGGCACCGGGGAGCTGTTTTTT,CASSLLQGAGTGELFF
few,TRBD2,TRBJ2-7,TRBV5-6,TGTGCCAGCAGCTTAGGACGGGAGGAAAGCGAGCAGTACTTC,CASSLGREESEQYF
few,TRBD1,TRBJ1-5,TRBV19,TGTGCCAGTAGTATCTCCCCTTGGGGACAGGGGGGCTCGGAGCCCCAGCATTTT,CASSISPWGQGGSEPQHF
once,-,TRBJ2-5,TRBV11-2,TGTGCCAGCAGCCTCCAAGAGGCGGGCCAAGAGACCCAGTACTTC,CASSLQEAGQETQYF
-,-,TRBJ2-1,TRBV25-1,TGTGCCAGCAGTGAATCATCGGGAAACCACTACAATGAGCAGTTCTTC,CASSESSGNHYNEQFF
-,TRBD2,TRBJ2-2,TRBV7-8,TGTGCCAGCAGCCCCCGGGGGTTAGCGGGAAGCACCGGGGAGCTGTTTTTT,CASSPRGLAGSTGELFF
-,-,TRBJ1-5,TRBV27,TGTGCCAGCAGTTTAGCCTCCGGCCAGGGCAATCAGCCCCAGCATTTT,CASSLASGQGNQPQHF
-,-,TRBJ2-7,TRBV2,TGTGCCAGCGTAACAACCGGGACACCTACCTACGAGCAGTACTTC,CASVTTGTPTYEQYF
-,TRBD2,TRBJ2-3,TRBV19,TGTGCCAGTAGTATCCGCAAGGGGCGGGAGGGCCGAGCGGATACGCAGTATTTT,CASSIRKGREGRADTQYF
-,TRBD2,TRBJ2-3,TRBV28,TGTGCCAGCGTTAGCGGGAGGATGGATACGCAGTATTTT,CASVSGRMDTQYF
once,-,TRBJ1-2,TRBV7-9,TGTGCCACGCGACCACCCCCGGGGGGACGGAAGGAAAACTATGGCTACACCTTC,CATRPPPGGRKENYGYTF
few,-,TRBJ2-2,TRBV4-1,TGCGCCAGCAGCCAACCAGTCCGCAGATTAACCGGGGAGCTGTTTTTT,CASSQPVRRLTGELFF
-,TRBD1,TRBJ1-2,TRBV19,TGTGCCAGTAGTATAGGGGACAGGGGGGACTACACCTTC,CASSIGDRGDYTF
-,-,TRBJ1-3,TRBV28,TGTGCCAGCAGCCAACCCTTGAGGACAGACTTTTTGTCTGGAAACACCATATATTTT,CASSQPLRTDFLSGNTIYF
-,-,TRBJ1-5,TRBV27,TGTGCCAGCACAAGGTTCCTCGGGGGGGTATGGGATCAGCCCCAGCATTTT,CASTRFLGGVWDQPQHF
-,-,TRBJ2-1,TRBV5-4,TGTGCCAGCAGCTTTGGCCCCAACAATGAGCAGTTCTTC,CASSFGPNNEQFF
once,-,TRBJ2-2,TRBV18,TGTGCCAGCTCACCACCCCAAGAGTGGTCGGGCACCGGGGAGCTGTTTTTT,CASSPPQEWSGTGELFF
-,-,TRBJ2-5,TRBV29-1,TGCAGCGTTGGAGGCCTAGCAACGTCGGAGACCCAGTACTTC,CSVGGLATSETQYF
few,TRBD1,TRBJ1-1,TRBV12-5,TGTGCTAGTGGTTACAACAGGGGCCCCAACACTGAAGCTTTCTTT,CASGYNRGPNTEAFF
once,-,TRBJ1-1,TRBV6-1,TGTGCCAGCTGCTTAAACAGGATGAACACTGAAGCTTTCTTT,CASCLNRMNTEAFF
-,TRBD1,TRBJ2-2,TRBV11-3,TGTGCCAGCAGCCTTTTGGACAGGGGTAACCGGGAGCTGTTTTTT,CASSLLDRGNRELFF
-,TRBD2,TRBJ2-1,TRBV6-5,TGTGCCAGCAGAGAGGGACTAGCGGCTTACAATGAGCAGTTCTTC,CASREGLAAYNEQFF
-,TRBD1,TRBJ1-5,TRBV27,TGTGCCAGCAGTTCACAGGGGGCCCAGCCCCAGCATTTT,CASSSQGAQPQHF
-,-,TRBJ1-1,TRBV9,TGTGCCAGCAGCGTAGCTACTGGGAACACTGAAGCTTTCTTT,CASSVATGNTEAFF
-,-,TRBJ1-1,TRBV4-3,TGCGCCAGCAGCCAGGTGGGGGGTAGGGCGCGAAACACTGAAGCTTTCTTT,CASSQVGGRARNTEAFF
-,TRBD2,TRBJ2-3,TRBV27,TGTGCCAGCAGTCCCTTCCGAAGGCGGGAGGGCCTGGATGGGTTCACAGATACGCAGTATTTT,CASSPFRRREGLDGFTDTQYF
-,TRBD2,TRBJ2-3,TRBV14,TGTGCCAGCAGCCTCGGCGGGGGACGTACCCCAGATACGCAGTATTTT,CASSLGGGRTPDTQYF
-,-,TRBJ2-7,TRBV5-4,TGTGCCAGCAGCTTGAGGGGCTACGAGCAGTACTTC,CASSLRGYEQYF
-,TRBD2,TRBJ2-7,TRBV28,TGTGCCAGCATGCTTTATTCCCTTAGCGGGAGCTACGAGCAGTACTTC,CASMLYSLSGSYEQYF
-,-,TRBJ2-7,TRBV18,TGTGCCAGCTCACGACCGGGAGTCCCCTACGAGCAGTACTTC,CASSRPGVPYEQYF
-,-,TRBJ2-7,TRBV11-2,TGTGCCAGCAGCTTAGATCCTAGGCGCTCCTACGAGCAGTACTTC,CASSLDPRRSYEQYF
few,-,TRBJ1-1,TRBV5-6,TGTGCCAGCAGCTGCGACGGGGGAACGAACACTGAAGCTTTCTTT,CASSCDGGTNTEAFF
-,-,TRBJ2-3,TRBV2,TGTGCCAGCACCTGGACATCCACAGATACGCAGTATTTT,CASTWTSTDTQYF
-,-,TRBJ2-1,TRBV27,TGTGCCAGCAGTTTCCGAGGGAGCTCCTACAATGAGCAGTTCTTC,CASSFRGSSYNEQFF
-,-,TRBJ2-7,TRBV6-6,TGTGCCAGCAGTACGGGGTCCTACGAGCAGTACTTC,CASSTGSYEQYF
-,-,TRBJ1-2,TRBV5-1,TGCGCCAGCAGCGGAGTCTATGGCTACACCTTC,CASSGVYGYTF
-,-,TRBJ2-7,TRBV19,TGTGCCAGTAGTATTACAGCCCTCTACGAGCAGTACTTC,CASSITALYEQYF
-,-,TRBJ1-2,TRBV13,TGTGCCAGCAGCTTAGCACGGACAAGGGCCTATGGCTACACCTTC,CASSLARTRAYGYTF
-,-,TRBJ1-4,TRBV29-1,TGCAGCGTCCCAGGGAATCCGAATGAAAAACTGTTTTTT,CSVPGNPNEKLFF
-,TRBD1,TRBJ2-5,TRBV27,TGTGCCAGCAGGCCCCTCGACAGGGGGGAGACCCAGTACTTC,CASRPLDRGETQYF
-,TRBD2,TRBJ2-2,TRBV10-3,TGTGCCATCAGTGGTCTTGGGACTACTACCGGGGAGCTGTTTTTT,CAISGLGTTTGELFF
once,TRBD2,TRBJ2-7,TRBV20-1,TGCAGTGCTATGGCTAGCGGGAGACGGTACTTC,CSAMASGRRYF
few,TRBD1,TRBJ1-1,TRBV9,TGTGCCAGCAGCGTAGGTGGACAGGGTGACACTGAAGCTTTCTTT,CASSVGGQGDTEAFF
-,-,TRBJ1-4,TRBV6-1,TGTGCCACCGGCGGGGGACCAACTAATGAAAAACTGTTTTTT,CATGGGPTNEKLFF
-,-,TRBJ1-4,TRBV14,TGTGCCAGCAGCCGAGCGCGGGATGAAAAACTGTTTTTT,CASSRARDEKLFF